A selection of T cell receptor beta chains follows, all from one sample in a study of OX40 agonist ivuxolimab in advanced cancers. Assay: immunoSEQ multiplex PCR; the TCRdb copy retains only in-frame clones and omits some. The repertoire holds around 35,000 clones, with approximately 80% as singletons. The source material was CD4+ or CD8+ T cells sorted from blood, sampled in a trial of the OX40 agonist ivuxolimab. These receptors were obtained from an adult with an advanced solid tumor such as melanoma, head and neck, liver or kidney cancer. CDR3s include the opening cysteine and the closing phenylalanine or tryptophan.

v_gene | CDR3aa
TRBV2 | CASERQETQYF
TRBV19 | CASSYGGSGYEQYF
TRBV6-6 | CASSYSQGATDTQYF
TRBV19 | CASSITAEAYEQYF
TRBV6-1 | CASSEQGTEGNYGYTF
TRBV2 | CASLTGYTDTQYF
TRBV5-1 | CASSLAYEQYF
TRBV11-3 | CASSLGRDRPYNEQFF
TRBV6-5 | CASTQGAAQPQHF
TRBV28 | CASSLGGRVTEAFF
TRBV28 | CASSLTGQGAKSMPYEQYF
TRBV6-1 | CASRAIPGGLYEQYF